This TCR beta chain was sequenced during a study of blood T cell repertoires in COVID-19. Clones were sequenced by immunoSEQ multiplex PCR, and TCRdb holds only the in-frame ones, with some missing. Of approximately 210,000 clones detected, 88% appear once; the ten largest clones hold roughly 14%. Residents of 24 US areas, aged roughly 18 to 89 years, made up the participants. Participant reports of clinical history set cohort assignment. This receptor was taken from a woman aged 50 to 60 with acute COVID-19. The sequencing input was PBMCs or T cells enriched from blood (not recorded which).

The CDR3 region has the DNA TGTGCCAGCAGCCTCTGGAGCTCTGGGGCCAACGTCCTGACTTTC. Translation gives CASSLWSSGANVLTF. V gene TRBV7-2 combines with J gene TRBJ2-6, with D hard to call. In germline, CDR1 is SGHTA, CDR2 FQGNSA. CDR3 size: 15 residues. V gave up 5 bases and J gave up 0 bases, with 8 bases separating them.